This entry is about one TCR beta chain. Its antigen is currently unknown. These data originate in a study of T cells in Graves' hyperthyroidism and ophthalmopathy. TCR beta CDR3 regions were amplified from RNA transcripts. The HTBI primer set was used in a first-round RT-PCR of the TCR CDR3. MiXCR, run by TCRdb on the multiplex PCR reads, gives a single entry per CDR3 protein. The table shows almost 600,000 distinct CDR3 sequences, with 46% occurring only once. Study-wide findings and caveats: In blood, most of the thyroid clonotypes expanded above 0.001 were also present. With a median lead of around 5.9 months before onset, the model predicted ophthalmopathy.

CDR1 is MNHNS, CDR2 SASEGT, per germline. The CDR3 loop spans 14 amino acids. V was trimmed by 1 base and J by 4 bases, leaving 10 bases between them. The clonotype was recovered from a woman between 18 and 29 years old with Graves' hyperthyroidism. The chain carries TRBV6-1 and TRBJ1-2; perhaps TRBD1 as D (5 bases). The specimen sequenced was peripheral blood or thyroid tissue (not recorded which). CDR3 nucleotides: TGTGCCAGCAGTGAAGGTAGCGGGACCTATGGCTACACCTTC. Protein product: CASSEGSGTYGYTF.